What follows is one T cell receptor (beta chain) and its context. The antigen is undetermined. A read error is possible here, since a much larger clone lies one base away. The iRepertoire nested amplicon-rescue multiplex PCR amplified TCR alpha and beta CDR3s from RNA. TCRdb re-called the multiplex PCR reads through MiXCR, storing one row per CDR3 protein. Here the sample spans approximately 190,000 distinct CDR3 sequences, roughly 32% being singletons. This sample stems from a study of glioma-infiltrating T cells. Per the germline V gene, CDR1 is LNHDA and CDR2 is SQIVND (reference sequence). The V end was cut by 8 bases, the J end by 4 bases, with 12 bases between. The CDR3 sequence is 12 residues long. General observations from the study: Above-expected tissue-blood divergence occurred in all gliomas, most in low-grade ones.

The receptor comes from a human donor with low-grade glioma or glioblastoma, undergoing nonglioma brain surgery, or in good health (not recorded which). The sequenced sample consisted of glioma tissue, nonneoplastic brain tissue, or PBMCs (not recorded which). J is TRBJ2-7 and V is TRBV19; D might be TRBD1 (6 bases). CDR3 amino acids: CASQGHSYEQYF. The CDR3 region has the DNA TGTGCCAGTCAGGGACACTCTTACGAGCAGTACTTC.